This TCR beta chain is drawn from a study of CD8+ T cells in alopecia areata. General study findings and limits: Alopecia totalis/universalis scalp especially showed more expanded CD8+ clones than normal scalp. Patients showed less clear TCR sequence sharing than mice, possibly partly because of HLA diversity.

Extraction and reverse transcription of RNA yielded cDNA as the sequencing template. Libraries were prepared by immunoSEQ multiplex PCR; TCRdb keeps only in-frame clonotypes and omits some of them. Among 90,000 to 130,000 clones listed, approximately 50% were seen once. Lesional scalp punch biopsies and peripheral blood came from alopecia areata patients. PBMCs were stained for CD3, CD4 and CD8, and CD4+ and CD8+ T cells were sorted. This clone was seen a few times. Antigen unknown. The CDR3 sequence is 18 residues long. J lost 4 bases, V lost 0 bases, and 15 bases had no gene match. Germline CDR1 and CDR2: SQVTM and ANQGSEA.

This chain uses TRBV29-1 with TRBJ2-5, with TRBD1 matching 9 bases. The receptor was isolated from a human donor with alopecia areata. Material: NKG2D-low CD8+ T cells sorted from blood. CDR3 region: CSVEDRRTGQGRRETQYF. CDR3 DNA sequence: TGCAGCGTTGAAGATCGGCGTACAGGACAGGGGAGACGAGAGACCCAGTACTTC.